The 28 T cell receptor beta chains below come from one sample, sequenced in a study of PD-1 blockade in classical Hodgkin lymphoma. Measured with immunoSEQ multiplex PCR; TCRdb has only the in-frame clones, and not every one. The sample contains tens of thousands of clones, 73% of which appear only once. The patients all showed relapse after autologous stem cell transplantation, while their brentuximab vedotin exposure varied. Sequences were derived from peripheral blood mononuclear cells (PBMCs), sampled at baseline. These receptors originate from a human donor with classical Hodgkin lymphoma.

The chain couples TRBV2 to TRBJ1-2; TRBD1 is a possible D gene (6 bases). The CDR3 covers 15 residues. Germline assignment: CDR1 SNHLY and CDR2 FYNNEI. Deletions cut 2 bases from V and 2 bases from J, with 12 bases between. The CDR3 region has the DNA TGTGCCAGCAGTGAAACGGACAGCCCGAACTATGGCTACACCTTC. Its translation: CASSETDSPNYGYTF.

This clone showed up just a few times. J is TRBJ1-6 and V is TRBV30, with D tentatively TRBD1 (6 bases). The germline gives CDR1 GTSNPN, CDR2 SVGIG (reference sequence). The V gene lost 7 bases and the J gene lost 7 bases, with 17 bases spanning the gap. The CDR3 loop spans 14 amino acids. CDR3 sequence reads: CAFRGGGENSPLHF. CDR3 nucleotides: TGTGCCTTTAGAGGGGGGGGTGAGAATTCACCCCTCCACTTT. The full variable domain, rest sourced from reference TRBV30 and TRBJ1-6, is SQTIHQWPATLVQPVGSPLSLECTVEGTSNPNLYWYRQAAGRGLQLLFYSVGIGQISSEVPQNLSASRPQDRQFILSSKKLLLSDSGFYLCAFRGGGENSPLHFGNGTRLTVT.

The rearrangement links TRBV6-1 to TRBJ2-4; 7 bases line up with TRBD2. The V and J ends lost 8 bases and 16 bases, in that order; junction bases with no gene match: 11. CDR3 length: 11 amino acids. In germline, CDR1 is MNHNS, CDR2 SASEGT. CDR3 nucleotide sequence: TGTGCCAGCTCCTGGGAGGGACGGAACTACTTC. This encodes CASSWEGRNYF.

This clone showed up just once. The rearrangement uses TRBV27 and TRBJ2-1, with 14 nucleotides matching TRBD2. CDR3 length equals 18 residues. V shed 1 base, J shed 2 bases, and the junction held 4 bases outside the gene matches. Germline lookup yields CDR1 MNHEY and CDR2 SMNVEV (reference sequence). CDR3 nucleotide sequence: TGTGCCAGCAGTTTATTGGGACTAGCGGGAGCTACCTACAATGAGCAGTTCTTC. Translated: CASSLLGLAGATYNEQFF.

The chain combines TRBV9 with TRBJ2-7; 8 bases are a match to TRBD2. The CDR3 is 15 amino acids. With V trimmed by 4 bases and J by 4 bases, 10 bases remained unmatched. Germline assignment: CDR1 SGDLS and CDR2 YYNGEE. This CDR3 is CASSPQWSGRYEQYF. DNA for the CDR3: TGTGCCAGCAGCCCCCAGTGGAGCGGGAGATACGAGCAGTACTTC. The variable domain in full, completed from reference TRBV9 and TRBJ2-7, reads DSGVTQTPKHLITATGQRVTLRCSPRSGDLSVYWYQQSLDQGLQFLIQYYNGEERAKGNILERFSAQQFPDLHSELNLSSLELGDSALYFCASSPQWSGRYEQYFGPGTRLTVT.

In this sample, this clone turned up once. V and J are TRBV5-1 and TRBJ2-3; D not certain. The CDR3 is 15 amino acids. Per germline, CDR1 SGHRS and CDR2 YFSETQ. The V end lost 0 bases, the J end lost 2 bases, and 10 bases lay between the germline ends. For the CDR3, the DNA is TGCGCCAGCAGCTTGGCCGCGGTTCCCACAGATACGCAGTATTTT. It encodes CASSLAAVPTDTQYF.

This rearrangement joins TRBV5-6 to TRBJ1-1, with D hard to call. The V gene lost 0 bases and the J gene lost 1 base, with 13 bases spanning the gap. There are 16 residues in the CDR3. The germline gives CDR1 SGHDT, CDR2 YYEEEE. CDR3 protein: CASSLDVDGENTEAFF. The CDR3 DNA follows: TGTGCCAGCAGCTTGGACGTCGACGGGGAGAACACTGAAGCTTTCTTT. Full variable domain (missing parts from reference TRBV5-6 and TRBJ1-1): DAGVTQSPTHLIKTRGQQVTLRCSPKSGHDTVSWYQQALGQGPQFIFQYYEEEERQRGNFPDRFSGHQFPNYSSELNVNALLLGDSALYLCASSLDVDGENTEAFFGQGTRLTVV.

The table lists this clone with a few counts. V is TRBV2 and J is TRBJ2-7, with a possible D match to TRBD2 (6 bases). Trimming stripped 4 bases from V and 2 bases from J, with 12 bases between. The CDR3 is 14 amino acids. CDR1 is SNHLY and CDR2 is FYNNEI in the germline V gene. The CDR3: CASSVRAGPYEQYF. CDR3 DNA sequence: TGTGCCAGCAGTGTGCGAGCGGGCCCCTACGAGCAGTACTTC.

The chain uses TRBV5-1 and TRBJ1-6, with D unclear. The V gene's germline CDR1 is SGHRS and CDR2 YFSETQ. Trimming shortened V by 0 bases and J by 14 bases, and 12 bases separated the two germline ends. This CDR3 is built from 13 residues. The CDR3 reads CASSLELLGALHF. DNA of the CDR3: TGCGCCAGCAGCTTGGAACTCCTGGGAGCCCTCCACTTT.

This clone was counted between two and nine times. The V and J genes are TRBV30 and TRBJ1-4, with D perhaps matching TRBD1 (6 bases). V was pared by 7 bases and J by 5 bases, with 8 bases between. Germline V gene lookup returns CDR1 GTSNPN and CDR2 SVGIG (reference sequence). The CDR3 length is 11 residues. The DNA for the CDR3 is TGTGCCTTTGACAGGAATGAAAAACTGTTTTTT. Protein product: CAFDRNEKLFF.

This clone is classed as medium-sized (0.01 to 0.1%). The chain carries TRBV30 and TRBJ1-2; D is ambiguous. Trimming left V 2 bases short and J 8 bases short, with 9 bases between. The CDR3 runs to 11 residues. Germline-derived CDR1 and CDR2 are GTSNPN and SVGIG (reference sequence). The CDR3 is CAWSPRRGYTF. CDR3 sequence (DNA): TGTGCCTGGAGTCCCAGGCGGGGCTACACCTTC. The variable domain in full, with the rest retrieved from reference TRBV30 and TRBJ1-2, is SQTIHQWPATLVQPVGSPLSLECTVEGTSNPNLYWYRQAAGRGLQLLFYSVGIGQISSEVPQNLSASRPQDRQFILSSKKLLLSDSGFYLCAWSPRRGYTFGSGTRLTVV.

This clone was detected a few times. The rearrangement links TRBV5-1 to TRBJ2-7; D is perhaps TRBD1 (5 bases). V was trimmed by 0 bases and J by 3 bases, leaving 7 bases between them. Germline V gene lookup returns CDR1 SGHRS and CDR2 YFSETQ. The CDR3 is 13 amino acids. The CDR3 DNA reads TGCGCCAGCAGCTTGGATCAGGGCTACGAGCAGTACTTC. Translating gives CASSLDQGYEQYF.

Note on this clone: The sample contains more than one DNA sequence encoding this CDR3. The chain recombines TRBV7-9 with TRBJ1-1; no reliable D call. Trimming cost V 3 bases and J 5 bases, with 13 bases left between them. CDR1 and CDR2 (germline): SEHNR, FQNEAQ (reference sequence). This CDR3 region has 14 residues. The CDR3 loop is CASSFSGRGTEAFF. The DNA for the CDR3 is TGTGCCAGCAGCTTTTCCGGGCGGGGTACTGAAGCTTTCTTT.

This clone has a handful of counts. This rearrangement joins TRBV19 to TRBJ2-5, with D perhaps matching TRBD2 (6 bases). The CDR3 covers 15 residues. Germline V lookup: CDR1 LNHDA, CDR2 SQIVND (reference sequence). V was pared by 6 bases and J by 5 bases, with 19 bases between. CDR3 amino acids: CASSLLGGDGETQYF. The CDR3 DNA follows: TGTGCCAGTAGCCTCTTGGGGGGAGATGGGGAGACCCAGTACTTC.

By share, this clone counts as medium-sized. The chain joins TRBV11-2 to TRBJ1-2; unclear D gene. The CDR3 is 14 residues long. Germline V gene lookup returns CDR1 SGHAT and CDR2 FQNNGV. With 2 bases removed from V and 2 bases from J, the gap between germline ends came to 9 bases. The CDR3: CASSLPQENYGYTF. The CDR3 DNA is TGTGCCAGCAGCTTACCCCAGGAGAACTATGGCTACACCTTC.

The chain employs TRBV7-8 and TRBJ2-3; maybe TRBD2 (6 bases). This CDR3 spans 15 amino acids. Germline V gene data show CDR1 as SGHVS and CDR2 as FQNEAQ. The V and J ends lost 3 bases and 4 bases respectively, with 14 bases between them. CDR3 amino acids: CASSLREGVPDTQYF. DNA for the CDR3: TGTGCCAGCAGCTTGCGGGAAGGGGTCCCAGATACGCAGTATTTT.

This sequence joins TRBV11-2 and TRBJ2-7; TRBD1 might be the D (5 bases). Germline V gives CDR1 SGHAT, CDR2 FQNNGV. The CDR3 extends over 15 amino acids. Trimming took 0 bases from V and 0 from J, leaving 9 bases between them. The CDR3 nucleotides read TGTGCCAGCAGCTTAGACTCAGGGCCCTCCTACGAGCAGTACTTC. Protein product: CASSLDSGPSYEQYF.

The V gene is TRBV28, the J gene TRBJ2-7; the D is unclear. V shed 5 bases and J shed 3 bases, with 5 bases lying between them. The CDR3 is made up of 11 amino acids. Germline CDR1 and CDR2: MDHEN and SYDVKM. The CDR3 region is CASSPFYEQYF. The CDR3 DNA sequence: TGTGCCAGCAGTCCCTTCTACGAGCAGTACTTC.

V is TRBV4-1 and J is TRBJ1-2; 9 nucleotides line up with TRBD1. The trim removed 4 bases at V and 4 bases at J, leaving 7 bases unmatched. The CDR3 runs 15 residues. Germline V CDR1 and CDR2: MGHRA, YSYEKL. The CDR3 coding sequence is TGCGCCAGCAGCCCTACCGGGACAGGGCGCTATGGCTACACCTTC. It codes for CASSPTGTGRYGYTF.

This clone appeared a few times. The chain links TRBV15 to TRBJ1-2; maybe TRBD1 (6 bases). The CDR3 loop spans 16 amino acids. V gave up 0 bases and J gave up 4 bases, with 15 bases separating them. CDR1 and CDR2 from the germline V gene are LNHNV and YYDKDF (reference sequence). The CDR3 coding sequence is TGTGCCACCAGCAGAGATCACACGCCAGGGGCCTATGGCTACACCTTC. It is translated as CATSRDHTPGAYGYTF.

The rearrangement uses TRBV2 and TRBJ2-5; D is unresolved. Looked up from germline, CDR1 is SNHLY and CDR2 is FYNNEI. This CDR3 is built from 13 residues. V dropped 7 bases and J dropped 2 bases, with 11 bases sitting between them. This chain's CDR3 is CASMLRSQETQYF. The DNA for the CDR3 is TGTGCCAGCATGCTCCGCTCTCAAGAGACCCAGTACTTC. The whole variable domain, remainder taken from reference TRBV2 and TRBJ2-5, is EPEVTQTPSHQVTQMGQEVILRCVPISNHLYFYWYRQILGQKVEFLVSFYNNEISEKSEIFDDQFSVERPDGSNFTLKIRSTKLEDSAMYFCASMLRSQETQYFGPGTRLLVL.

The chain couples TRBV5-6 to TRBJ2-7, with a weak D call TRBD1 (5 bases). V gave up 4 bases and J gave up 5 bases, with 10 bases separating them. Germline V lookup: CDR1 SGHDT, CDR2 YYEEEE. CDR3 size: 12 residues. The CDR3 spells CASSLYRNEQYF. CDR3 coding DNA: TGTGCCAGCAGCCTGTACAGGAACGAGCAGTACTTC.

The V gene is TRBV6-5, the J gene TRBJ2-1; 8 positions match TRBD1. CDR1 and CDR2 (germline): MNHEY, SVGAGI. Trimming took 5 bases from V and 9 from J; bases not matched to a gene: 6. The CDR3 has 13 residues. The CDR3 bases are TGTGCCAGCAGTCGGACAGGGTTGGGTGAGCAGTTCTTC. Amino acids: CASSRTGLGEQFF.

The chain recombines TRBV30 with TRBJ2-1; TRBD2 matches at 16 bases. The CDR3 is 18 residues long. The trim removed 3 bases at V and 7 bases at J, leaving 12 bases unmatched. CDR1 is GTSNPN and CDR2 is SVGIG in the germline V gene (reference sequence). The DNA of the CDR3 is TGTGCCTGGAGGCTACCGGGGACTAGCGGGAGGGTAAGGAATGAGCAGTTCTTC. As protein: CAWRLPGTSGRVRNEQFF.

The chain links TRBV11-3 to TRBJ2-7; tentative D call: TRBD2 (6 bases). This CDR3 has 12 amino acids. Germline V gene lookup returns CDR1 SGHNT and CDR2 YENEEA. Trimming took off 4 bases at V and 6 bases at J, with 10 bases between the two ends. CDR3 sequence reads: CASSSGDGEQYF. The CDR3 bases are TGTGCCAGCAGCTCGGGGGATGGCGAGCAGTACTTC.

By sample share, this clone is medium-sized. This sequence joins TRBV4-1 and TRBJ1-5; no definite D call. CDR1 is MGHRA, CDR2 YSYEKL, per germline. The ends were cut back, 4 bases at V and 0 bases at J, with 13 bases in the middle. The CDR3 is made up of 16 amino acids. For the CDR3, the DNA is TGCGCCAGCAGCCCGTCCGCGCAGTATAGCAATCAGCCCCAGCATTTT. Protein: CASSPSAQYSNQPQHF.

This clone was counted only a few times. The gene calls are TRBV29-1 and TRBJ2-1; D is uncertain. Looked up from germline, CDR1 is SQVTM and CDR2 is ANQGSEA. The CDR3 totals 16 residues. V was trimmed by 0 bases and J by 0 bases, leaving 12 bases between them. The CDR3 nucleotides read TGCAGCGTTGAAGATCGGGCTGCGAGCTCCTACAATGAGCAGTTCTTC. Translated: CSVEDRAASSYNEQFF.

V is TRBV9 and J is TRBJ2-3; D ambiguous. The V gene lost 0 bases and the J gene lost 2 bases, with 10 bases spanning the gap. Germline V gene lookup returns CDR1 SGDLS and CDR2 YYNGEE. This CDR3 is 15 amino acids long. Here the CDR3 DNA reads TGTGCCAGCAGCGTAGTTGGTCTCGTCACAGATACGCAGTATTTT. This encodes CASSVVGLVTDTQYF.